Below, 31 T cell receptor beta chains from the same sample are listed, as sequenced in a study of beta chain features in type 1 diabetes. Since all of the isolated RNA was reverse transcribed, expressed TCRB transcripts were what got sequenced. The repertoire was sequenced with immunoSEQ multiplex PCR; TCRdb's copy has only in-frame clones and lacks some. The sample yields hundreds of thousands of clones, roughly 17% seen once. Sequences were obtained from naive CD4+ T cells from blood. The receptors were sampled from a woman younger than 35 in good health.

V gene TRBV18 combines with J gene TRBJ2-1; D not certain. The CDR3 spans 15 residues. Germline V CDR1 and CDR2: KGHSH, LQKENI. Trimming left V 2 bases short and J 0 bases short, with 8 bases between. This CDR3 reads CASSPGDPSYNEQFF. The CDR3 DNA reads TGTGCCAGCTCACCAGGGGATCCCTCCTACAATGAGCAGTTCTTC.

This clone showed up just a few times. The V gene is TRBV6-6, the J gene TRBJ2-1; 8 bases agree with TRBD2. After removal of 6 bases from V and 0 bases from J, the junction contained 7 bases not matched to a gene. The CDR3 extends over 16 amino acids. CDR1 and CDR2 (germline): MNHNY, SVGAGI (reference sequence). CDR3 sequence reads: CASRSSGPSSYNEQFF. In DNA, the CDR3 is TGTGCCAGCAGGTCTAGCGGGCCGAGCTCCTACAATGAGCAGTTCTTC.

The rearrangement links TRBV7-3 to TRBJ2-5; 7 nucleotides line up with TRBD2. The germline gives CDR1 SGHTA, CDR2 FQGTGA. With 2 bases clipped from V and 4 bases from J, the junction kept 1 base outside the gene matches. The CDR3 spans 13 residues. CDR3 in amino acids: CASSLASGETQYF. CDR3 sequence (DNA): TGTGCCAGCAGCTTAGCTAGCGGAGAGACCCAGTACTTC.

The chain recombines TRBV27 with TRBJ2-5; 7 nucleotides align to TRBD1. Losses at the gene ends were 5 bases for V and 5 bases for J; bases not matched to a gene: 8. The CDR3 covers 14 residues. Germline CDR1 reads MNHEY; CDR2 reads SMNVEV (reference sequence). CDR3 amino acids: CASSTLRGQETQYF. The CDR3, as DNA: TGTGCCAGCAGTACTCTGAGGGGACAGGAGACCCAGTACTTC.

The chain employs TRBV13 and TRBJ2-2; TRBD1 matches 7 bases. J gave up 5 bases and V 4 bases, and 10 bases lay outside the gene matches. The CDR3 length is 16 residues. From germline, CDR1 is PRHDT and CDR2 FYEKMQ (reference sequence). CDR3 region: CASSSRIEQGTGELFF. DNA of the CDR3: TGTGCCAGCAGCTCCAGAATCGAACAGGGGACCGGGGAGCTGTTTTTT.

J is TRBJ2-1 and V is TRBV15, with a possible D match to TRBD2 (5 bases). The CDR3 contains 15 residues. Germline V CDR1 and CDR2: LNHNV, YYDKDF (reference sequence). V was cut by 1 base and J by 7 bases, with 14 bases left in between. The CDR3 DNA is TGTGCCACCAGCAGAGTGAGGGAGAGAAGGAATGAGCAGTTCTTC. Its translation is CATSRVRERRNEQFF.

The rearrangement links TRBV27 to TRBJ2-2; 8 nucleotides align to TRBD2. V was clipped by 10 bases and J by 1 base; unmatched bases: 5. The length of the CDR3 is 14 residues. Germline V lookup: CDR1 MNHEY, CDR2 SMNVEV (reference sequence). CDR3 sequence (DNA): TGTGCCATACGTAGCGGGATGAACACCGGGGAGCTGTTTTTT. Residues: CAIRSGMNTGELFF.

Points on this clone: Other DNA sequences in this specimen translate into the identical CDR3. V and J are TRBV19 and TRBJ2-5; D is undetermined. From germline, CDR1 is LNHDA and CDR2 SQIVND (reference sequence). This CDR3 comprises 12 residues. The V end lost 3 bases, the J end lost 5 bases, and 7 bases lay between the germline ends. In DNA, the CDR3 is TGTGCCAGTAGTATCGGTGGGGAGACCCAGTACTTC. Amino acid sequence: CASSIGGETQYF. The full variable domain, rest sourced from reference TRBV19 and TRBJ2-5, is DGGITQSPKYLFRKEGQNVTLSCEQNLNHDAMYWYRQDPGQGLRLIYYSQIVNDFQKGDIAEGYSVSREKKESFPLTVTSAQKNPTAFYLCASSIGGETQYFGPGTRLLVL.

The chain's CDR3 is CASSLNTEAFF. CDR3 nucleotide sequence: TGTGCCAGCAGCTTAAACACTGAAGCTTTCTTT. This rearrangement joins TRBV7-8 to TRBJ1-1; no reliable D call. The germline V and J ends were trimmed by 2 bases and 2 bases, with 0 bases remaining between them. This CDR3 contains 11 residues. Looked up from germline, CDR1 is SGHVS and CDR2 is FQNEAQ. The complete variable domain, with remaining parts taken from reference TRBV7-8 and TRBJ1-1, reads GAGVSQSPRYKVAKRGQDVALRCDPISGHVSLFWYQQALGQGPEFLTYFQNEAQLDKSGLPSDRFFAERPEGSVSTLKIQRTQQEDSAVYLCASSLNTEAFFGQGTRLTVV.

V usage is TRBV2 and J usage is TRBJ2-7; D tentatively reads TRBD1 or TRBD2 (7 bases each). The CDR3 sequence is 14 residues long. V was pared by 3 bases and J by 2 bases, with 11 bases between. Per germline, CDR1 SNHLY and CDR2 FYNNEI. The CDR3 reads CASSEQGGAYEQYF. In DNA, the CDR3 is TGTGCCAGCAGTGAGCAGGGGGGGGCCTACGAGCAGTACTTC.

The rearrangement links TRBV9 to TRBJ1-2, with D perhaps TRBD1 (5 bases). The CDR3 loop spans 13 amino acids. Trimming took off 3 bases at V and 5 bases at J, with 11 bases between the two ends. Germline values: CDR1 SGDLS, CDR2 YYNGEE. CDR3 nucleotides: TGTGCCAGCAGCGAGGGGACTGAATATGGCTACACCTTC. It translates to CASSEGTEYGYTF.

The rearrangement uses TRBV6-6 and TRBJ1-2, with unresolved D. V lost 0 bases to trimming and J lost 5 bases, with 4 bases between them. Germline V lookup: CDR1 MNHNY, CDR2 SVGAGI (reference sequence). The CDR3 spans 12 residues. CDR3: CASSYSGYGYTF. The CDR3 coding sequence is TGTGCCAGCAGTTACTCGGGGTATGGCTACACCTTC.

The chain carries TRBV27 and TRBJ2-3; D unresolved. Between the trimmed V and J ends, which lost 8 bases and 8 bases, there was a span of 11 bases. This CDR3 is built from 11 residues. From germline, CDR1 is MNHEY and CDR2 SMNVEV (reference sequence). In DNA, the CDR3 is TGTGCCAGCCCCCACAACCCTACGCAGTATTTT. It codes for CASPHNPTQYF.

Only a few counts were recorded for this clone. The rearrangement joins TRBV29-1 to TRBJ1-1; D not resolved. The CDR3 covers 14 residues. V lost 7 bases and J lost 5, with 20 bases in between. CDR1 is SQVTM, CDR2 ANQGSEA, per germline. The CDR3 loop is CSAMAIRWQTEAFF. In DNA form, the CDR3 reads TGCAGCGCTATGGCGATTCGGTGGCAAACTGAAGCTTTCTTT.

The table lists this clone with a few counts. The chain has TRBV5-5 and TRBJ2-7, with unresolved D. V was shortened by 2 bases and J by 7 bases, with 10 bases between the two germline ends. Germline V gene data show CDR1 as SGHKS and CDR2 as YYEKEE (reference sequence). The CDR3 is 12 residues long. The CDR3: CASSFDRFEQYF. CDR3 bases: TGTGCCAGCAGCTTCGACCGGTTTGAGCAGTACTTC. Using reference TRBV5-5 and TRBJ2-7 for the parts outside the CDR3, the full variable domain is DAGVTQSPTHLIKTRGQQVTLRCSPISGHKSVSWYQQVLGQGPQFIFQYYEKEERGRGNFPDRFSARQFPNYSSELNVNALLLGDSALYLCASSFDRFEQYFGPGTRLTVT.

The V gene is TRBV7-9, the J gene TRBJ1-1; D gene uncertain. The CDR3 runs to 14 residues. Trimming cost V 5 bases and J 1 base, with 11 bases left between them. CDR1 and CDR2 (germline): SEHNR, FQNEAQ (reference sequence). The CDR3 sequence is CASSRLPENTEAFF. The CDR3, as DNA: TGTGCCAGCAGCCGCCTCCCGGAGAACACTGAAGCTTTCTTT. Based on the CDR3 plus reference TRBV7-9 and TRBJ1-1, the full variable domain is DTGVSQNPRHKITKRGQNVTFRCDPISEHNRLYWYRQTLGQGPEFLTYFQNEAQLEKSRLLSDRFSAERPKGSFSTLEIQRTEQGDSAMYLCASSRLPENTEAFFGQGTRLTVV.

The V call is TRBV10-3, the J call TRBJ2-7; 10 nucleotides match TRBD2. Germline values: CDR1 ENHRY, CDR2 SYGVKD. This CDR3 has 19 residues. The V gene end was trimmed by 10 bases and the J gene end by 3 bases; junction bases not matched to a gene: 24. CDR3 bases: TGTGCCACCATTCCCCAACCGGGACTAGCGAGAAAAGGTTACTACGAGCAGTACTTC. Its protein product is CATIPQPGLARKGYYEQYF.

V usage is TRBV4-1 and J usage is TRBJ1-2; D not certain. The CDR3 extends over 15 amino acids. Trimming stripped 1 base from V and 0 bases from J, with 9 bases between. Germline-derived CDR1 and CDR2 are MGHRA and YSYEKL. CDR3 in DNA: TGCGCCAGCAGCCAAGGTGGAGGCTCTAACTATGGCTACACCTTC. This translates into CASSQGGGSNYGYTF.

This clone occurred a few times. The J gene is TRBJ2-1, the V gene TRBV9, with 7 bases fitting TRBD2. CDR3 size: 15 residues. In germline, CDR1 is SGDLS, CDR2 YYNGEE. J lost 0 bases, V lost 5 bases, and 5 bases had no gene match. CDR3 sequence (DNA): TGTGCCAGCAGTTTAACTAGCGACTCCTACAATGAGCAGTTCTTC. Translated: CASSLTSDSYNEQFF.

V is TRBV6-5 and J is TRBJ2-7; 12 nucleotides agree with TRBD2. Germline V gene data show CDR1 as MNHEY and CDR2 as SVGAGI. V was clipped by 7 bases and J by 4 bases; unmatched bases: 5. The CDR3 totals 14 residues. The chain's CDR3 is CASIGLAGSYEQYF. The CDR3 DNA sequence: TGTGCCAGCATCGGACTAGCGGGAAGTTACGAGCAGTACTTC.

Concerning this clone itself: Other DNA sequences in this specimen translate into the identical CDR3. DNA of the CDR3: TGTGCCATCAGTGAACTCACCGGGGAGCTGTTTTTT. The encoded protein is CAISELTGELFF. J is TRBJ2-2 and V is TRBV10-3; D is ambiguous. V gave up 3 bases and J gave up 4 bases, with 3 bases separating them. CDR1 ENHRY and CDR2 SYGVKD come from the germline V gene. This CDR3 is built from 12 residues.

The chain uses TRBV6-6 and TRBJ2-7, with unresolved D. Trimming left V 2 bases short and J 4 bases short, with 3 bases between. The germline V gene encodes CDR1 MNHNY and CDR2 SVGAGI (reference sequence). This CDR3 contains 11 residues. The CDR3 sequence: CASSYNYEQYF. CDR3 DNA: TGTGCCAGCAGTTACAATTACGAGCAGTACTTC.

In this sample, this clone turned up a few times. The chain's CDR3 is CASSLEIWGGRRRSETQYF. The CDR3 coding sequence is TGTGCCAGCAGCTTAGAAATTTGGGGCGGGAGGAGGCGATCGGAGACCCAGTACTTC. This chain uses TRBV7-2 with TRBJ2-5; TRBD2 agrees at 8 bases. The CDR3 contains 19 residues. The trim removed 1 base at V and 5 bases at J, leaving 18 bases unmatched. Germline V gene data show CDR1 as SGHTA and CDR2 as FQGNSA.

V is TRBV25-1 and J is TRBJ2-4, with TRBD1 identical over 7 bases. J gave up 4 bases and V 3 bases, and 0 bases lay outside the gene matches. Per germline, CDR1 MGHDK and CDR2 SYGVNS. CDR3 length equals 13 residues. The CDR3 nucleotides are TGTGCCAGCAGTGAGGGACAGAAAAACATTCAGTACTTC. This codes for CASSEGQKNIQYF.

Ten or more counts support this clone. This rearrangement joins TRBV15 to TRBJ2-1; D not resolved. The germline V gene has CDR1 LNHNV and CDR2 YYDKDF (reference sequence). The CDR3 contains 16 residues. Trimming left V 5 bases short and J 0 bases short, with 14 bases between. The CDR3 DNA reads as TGTGCCACCAGCCGGCTGGCGGTAAGCTCCTACAATGAGCAGTTCTTC. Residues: CATSRLAVSSYNEQFF.

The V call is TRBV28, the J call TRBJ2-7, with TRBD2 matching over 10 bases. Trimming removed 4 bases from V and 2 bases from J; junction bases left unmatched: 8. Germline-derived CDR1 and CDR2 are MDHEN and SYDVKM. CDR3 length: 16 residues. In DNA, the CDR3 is TGTGCCAGCAGTTCCCCAGCGGGAGGGTCCCCCTACGAGCAGTACTTC. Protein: CASSSPAGGSPYEQYF. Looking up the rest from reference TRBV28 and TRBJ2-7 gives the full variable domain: DVKVTQSSRYLVKRTGEKVFLECVQDMDHENMFWYRQDPGLGLRLIYFSYDVKMKEKGDIPEGYSVSREKKERFSLILESASTNQTSMYLCASSSPAGGSPYEQYFGPGTRLTVT.

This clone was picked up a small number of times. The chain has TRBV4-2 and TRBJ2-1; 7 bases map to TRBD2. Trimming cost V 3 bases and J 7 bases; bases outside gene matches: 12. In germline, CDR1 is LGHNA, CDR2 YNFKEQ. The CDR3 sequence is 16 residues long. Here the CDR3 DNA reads TGTGCCAGCAGCCACCCGGGACTACGCCAAGGGAATGAGCAGTTCTTC. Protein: CASSHPGLRQGNEQFF.

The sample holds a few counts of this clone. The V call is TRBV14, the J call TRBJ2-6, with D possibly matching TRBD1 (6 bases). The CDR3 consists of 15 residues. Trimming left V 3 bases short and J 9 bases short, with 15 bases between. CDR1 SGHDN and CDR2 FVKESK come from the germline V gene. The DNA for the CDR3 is TGTGCCAGCAGCCATCCGGCAGGGGCCCGCAACGTCCTGACTTTC. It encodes CASSHPAGARNVLTF.

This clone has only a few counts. CDR3 protein: CASASSGTEAFF. The CDR3 DNA reads as TGTGCCAGCGCATCGTCGGGCACTGAAGCTTTCTTT. The genes are TRBV28 and TRBJ1-1; D ambiguous. The CDR3 length is 12 residues. Trimming pared 8 bases from V and 4 bases from J, leaving 11 bases between. Germline V gives CDR1 MDHEN, CDR2 SYDVKM.

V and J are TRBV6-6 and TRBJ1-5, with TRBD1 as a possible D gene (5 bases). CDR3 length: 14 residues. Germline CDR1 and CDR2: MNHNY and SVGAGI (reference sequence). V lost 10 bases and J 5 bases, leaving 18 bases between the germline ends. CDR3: CATTRDFTYQPQHF. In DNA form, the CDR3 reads TGTGCCACCACGCGGGACTTCACATATCAGCCCCAGCATTTT.

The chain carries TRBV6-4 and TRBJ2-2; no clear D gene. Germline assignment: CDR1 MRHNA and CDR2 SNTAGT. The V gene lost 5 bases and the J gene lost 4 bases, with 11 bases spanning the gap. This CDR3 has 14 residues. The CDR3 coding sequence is TGTGCCAGCAGTCCCCTCTGGTCCACCGGGGAGCTGTTTTTT. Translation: CASSPLWSTGELFF.